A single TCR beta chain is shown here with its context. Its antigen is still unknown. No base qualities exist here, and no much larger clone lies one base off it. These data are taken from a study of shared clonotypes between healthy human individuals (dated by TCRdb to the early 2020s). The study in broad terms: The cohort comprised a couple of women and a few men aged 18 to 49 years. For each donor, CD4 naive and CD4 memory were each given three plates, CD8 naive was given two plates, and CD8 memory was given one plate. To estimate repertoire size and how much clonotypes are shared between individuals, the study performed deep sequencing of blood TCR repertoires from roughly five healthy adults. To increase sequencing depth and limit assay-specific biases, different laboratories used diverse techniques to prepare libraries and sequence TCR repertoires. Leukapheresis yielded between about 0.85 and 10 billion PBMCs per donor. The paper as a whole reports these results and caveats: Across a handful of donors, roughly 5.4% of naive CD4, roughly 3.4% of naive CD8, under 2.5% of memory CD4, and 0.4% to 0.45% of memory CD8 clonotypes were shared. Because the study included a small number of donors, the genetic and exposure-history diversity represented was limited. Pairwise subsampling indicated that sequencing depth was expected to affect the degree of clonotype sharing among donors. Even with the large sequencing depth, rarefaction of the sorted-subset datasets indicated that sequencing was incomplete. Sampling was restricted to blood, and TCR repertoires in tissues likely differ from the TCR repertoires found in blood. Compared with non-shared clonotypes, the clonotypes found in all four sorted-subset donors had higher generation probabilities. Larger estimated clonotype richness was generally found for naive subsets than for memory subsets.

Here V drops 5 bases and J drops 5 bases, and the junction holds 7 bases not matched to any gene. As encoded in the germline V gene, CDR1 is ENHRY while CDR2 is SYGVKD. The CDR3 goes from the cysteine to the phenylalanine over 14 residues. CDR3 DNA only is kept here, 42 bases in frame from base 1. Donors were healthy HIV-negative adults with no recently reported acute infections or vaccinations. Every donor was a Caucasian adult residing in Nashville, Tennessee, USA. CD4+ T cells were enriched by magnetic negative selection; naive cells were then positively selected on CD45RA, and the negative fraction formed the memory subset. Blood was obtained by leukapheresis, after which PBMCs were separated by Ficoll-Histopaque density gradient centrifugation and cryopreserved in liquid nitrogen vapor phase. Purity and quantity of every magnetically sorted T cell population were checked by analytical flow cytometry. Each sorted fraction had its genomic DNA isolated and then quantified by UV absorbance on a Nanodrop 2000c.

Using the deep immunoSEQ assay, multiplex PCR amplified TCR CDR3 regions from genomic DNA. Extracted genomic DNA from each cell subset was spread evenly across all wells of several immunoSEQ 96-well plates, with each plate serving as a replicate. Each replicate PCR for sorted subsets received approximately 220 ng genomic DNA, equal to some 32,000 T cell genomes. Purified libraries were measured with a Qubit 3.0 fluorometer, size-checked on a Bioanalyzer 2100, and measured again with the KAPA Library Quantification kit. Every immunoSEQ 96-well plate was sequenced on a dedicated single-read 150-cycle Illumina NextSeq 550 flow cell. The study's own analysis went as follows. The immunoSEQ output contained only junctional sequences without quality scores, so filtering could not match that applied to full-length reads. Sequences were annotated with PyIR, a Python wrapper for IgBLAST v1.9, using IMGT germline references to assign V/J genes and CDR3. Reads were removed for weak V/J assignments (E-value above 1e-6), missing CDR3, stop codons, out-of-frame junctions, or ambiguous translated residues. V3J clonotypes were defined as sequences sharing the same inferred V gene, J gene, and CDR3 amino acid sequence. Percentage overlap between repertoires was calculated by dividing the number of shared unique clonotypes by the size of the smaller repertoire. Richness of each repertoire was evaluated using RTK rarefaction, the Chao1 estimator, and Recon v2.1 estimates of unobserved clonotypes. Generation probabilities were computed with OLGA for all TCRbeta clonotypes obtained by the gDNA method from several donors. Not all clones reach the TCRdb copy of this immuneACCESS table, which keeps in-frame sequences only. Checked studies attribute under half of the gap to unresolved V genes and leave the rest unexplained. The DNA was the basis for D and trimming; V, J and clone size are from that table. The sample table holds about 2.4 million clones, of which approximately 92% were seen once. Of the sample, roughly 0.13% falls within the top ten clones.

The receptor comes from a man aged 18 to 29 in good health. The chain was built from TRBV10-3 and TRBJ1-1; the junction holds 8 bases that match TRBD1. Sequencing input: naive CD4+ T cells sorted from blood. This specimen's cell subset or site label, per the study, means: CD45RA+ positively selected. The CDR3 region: CAISYTTGGTEAFF. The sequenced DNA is TGTGCCATCAGTTACACTACAGGGGGAACTGAAGCTTTCTTT.